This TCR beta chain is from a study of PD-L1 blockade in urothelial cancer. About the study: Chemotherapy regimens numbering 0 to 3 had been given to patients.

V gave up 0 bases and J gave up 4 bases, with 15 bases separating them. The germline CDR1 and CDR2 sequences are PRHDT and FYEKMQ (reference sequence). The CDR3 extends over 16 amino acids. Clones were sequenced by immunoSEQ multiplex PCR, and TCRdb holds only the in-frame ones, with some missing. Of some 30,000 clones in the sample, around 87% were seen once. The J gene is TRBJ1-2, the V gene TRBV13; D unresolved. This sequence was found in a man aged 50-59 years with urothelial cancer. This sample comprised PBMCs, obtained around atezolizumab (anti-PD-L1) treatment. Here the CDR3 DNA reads TGTGCCAGCAGCTTAGGCCGGTACCCGTCGAGCTATGGCTACACCTTC. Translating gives CASSLGRYPSSYGYTF. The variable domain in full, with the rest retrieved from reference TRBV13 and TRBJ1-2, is AAGVIQSPRHLIKEKRETATLKCYPIPRHDTVYWYQQGPGQDPQFLISFYEKMQSDKGSIPDRFSAQQFSDYHSELNMSSLELGDSALYFCASSLGRYPSSYGYTFGSGTRLTVV.